These T cell receptor beta chains were read from a single sample in a study of blood T cell repertoires in COVID-19. Some clones are missing from TCRdb's copy, which holds only in-frame ones; the method was immunoSEQ multiplex PCR. There are approximately 380,000 clones in the sample; 85% occur only once, and approximately 3.6% lies in the top ten. The sample was peripheral blood. Receptor source: a woman aged 18-29 years with acute or convalescent COVID-19. Both conserved end residues are part of each CDR3. The D gene is left open where the match is weak. Clone size is stated in some rows and not others, as once, few, many or a class when expanded.

abundance,j_gene,v_gene,d_gene,CDR3aa,CDR3nt
NA,TRBJ1-4,TRBV11-2,NA,CASSLEQVNEKLFF,TGTGCCAGCAGCTTAGAACAGGTTAATGAAAAACTGTTTTTT
NA,TRBJ2-1,TRBV3-1/TRBV3-2,TRBD2,CASSSHESLAGVSSYNEQFF,TGTGCCAGCAGCTCCCATGAGTCCCTAGCGGGAGTGAGCTCCTACAATGAGCAGTTCTTC
NA,TRBJ2-3,TRBV7-3,NA,CASSFMGGATDTQYF,TGTGCCAGCAGCTTCATGGGCGGGGCGACAGATACGCAGTATTTT
NA,TRBJ1-3,TRBV2,TRBD1,CASRWTGLRNTIYF,TGTGCCAGCAGATGGACAGGGTTAAGAAACACCATATATTTT
few,TRBJ2-2,TRBV4-2,TRBD2,CASSQRTSGSGTGELFF,TGTGCCAGCAGCCAAAGGACTAGCGGGAGTGGAACCGGGGAGCTGTTTTTT
NA,TRBJ1-2,TRBV27,NA,CASSLTGGYGYTF,TGTGCCAGCAGTTTAACGGGAGGCTATGGCTACACCTTC
NA,TRBJ1-1,TRBV7-6,TRBD1,CASSQSGQVLNTEAFF,TGTGCCAGCAGCCAAAGTGGACAGGTTTTGAACACTGAAGCTTTCTTT
few,TRBJ1-2,TRBV5-1,TRBD1,CASSSGQGDGYTF,TGCGCCAGCAGCTCAGGACAGGGCGATGGCTACACCTTC
NA,TRBJ2-1,TRBV6-6,TRBD2,CASSRLAGGYNEQFF,TGTGCCAGCAGTCGACTAGCGGGAGGGTACAATGAGCAGTTCTTC
NA,TRBJ2-1,TRBV5-4,NA,CASSLGGIGGRNEQFF,TGTGCCAGCAGCTTGGGAGGGATTGGGGGCCGGAATGAGCAGTTCTTC
NA,TRBJ2-7,TRBV7-9,TRBD1,CASSSTGVEQYF,TGTGCCAGCAGTTCCACAGGGGTGGAGCAGTACTTC
NA,TRBJ1-1,TRBV28,NA,CASSLLNSADLGRQF,TGTGCCAGCAGTTTATTGAATTCGGCGGATCTGGGGAGACAATTT
NA,TRBJ2-7,TRBV6-1,NA,CASSEGYRRSYEQYF,TGTGCCAGCAGTGAAGGCTACAGGAGATCCTACGAGCAGTACTTC
NA,TRBJ1-3,TRBV4-1,NA,CASSQESNSGNTIYF,TGCGCCAGCAGCCAAGAATCCAACTCTGGAAACACCATATATTTT
NA,TRBJ2-2,TRBV4-1,TRBD1,CASSQAGTGVAGELFF,TGCGCCAGCAGCCAAGCCGGGACAGGGGTGGCCGGGGAGCTGTTTTTT
NA,TRBJ2-5,TRBV24-1,NA,CATSDSREQETQYF,TGTGCCACCAGTGACTCCCGGGAGCAAGAGACCCAGTACTTC
few,TRBJ1-1,TRBV28,NA,CASSFPGGGFGAFF,TGTGCCAGCAGTTTCCCCGGGGGAGGCTTCGGAGCTTTCTTT
NA,TRBJ1-2,TRBV7-9,TRBD1,CASSSGQGYYGYTF,TGTGCCAGCAGCTCCGGACAGGGGTATTATGGCTACACCTTC
NA,TRBJ2-1,TRBV3-1/TRBV3-2,NA,CASSGTYNEQFF,TGTGCCAGCTCAGGAACCTACAATGAGCAGTTCTTC
NA,TRBJ2-7,TRBV19,NA,CASSINRERGIEQYF,TGTGCCAGTAGTATCAACAGGGAACGAGGGATCGAGCAGTACTTC
NA,TRBJ1-1,TRBV6-5,NA,CASSYSGGLNTEAFF,TGTGCCAGCAGTTACTCGGGGGGTCTGAACACTGAAGCTTTCTTT
NA,TRBJ2-3,TRBV7-9,NA,CASSTRQSSTDTQYF,TGTGCCAGCAGCACTCGACAGTCTAGCACAGATACGCAGTATTTT
NA,TRBJ2-2,TRBV27,NA,CASSGAGVNTGELFF,TGTGCCAGCAGCGGGGCAGGGGTTAACACCGGGGAGCTGTTTTTT
NA,TRBJ2-1,TRBV5-4,NA,CASSLDRFEQFF,TGTGCCAGCAGCCTCGACAGGTTCGAGCAGTTCTTC
NA,TRBJ1-2,TRBV6-6,NA,CASSQDRIGGYTF,TGTGCCAGCAGCCAAGACAGAATAGGTGGCTACACCTTC
NA,TRBJ1-2,TRBV4-2,NA,CASSHETGSRGYGYTF,TGTGCCAGCAGCCACGAGACAGGCTCTAGGGGCTATGGCTACACCTTC
once,TRBJ1-5,TRBV6-5,TRBD1,CASNIQGNQPQHF,TGTGCCAGCAATATACAGGGGAATCAGCCCCAGCATTTT
few,TRBJ1-2,TRBV5-1,NA,CASSSGGTNGYTF,TGCGCCAGCAGCTCGGGGGGGACCAATGGCTACACCTTC
NA,TRBJ1-2,TRBV6-5,NA,CASSSAGDGAVGYTF,TGTGCCAGCAGTTCCGCGGGGGACGGGGCAGTTGGCTACACCTTC
NA,TRBJ1-2,TRBV18,TRBD1,CASSPGQNYGYTF,TGTGCCAGCTCACCGGGACAGAACTATGGCTACACCTTC
NA,TRBJ1-2,TRBV13,NA,CASSLGTRGAANYGYTF,TGTGCCAGCAGCTTAGGGACCCGGGGGGCAGCTAACTATGGCTACACCTTC
NA,TRBJ2-2,TRBV3-1/TRBV3-2,NA,CASSLSARGTGELFF,TGTGCCAGCAGCCTAAGCGCCCGAGGCACCGGGGAGCTGTTTTTT
NA,TRBJ2-7,TRBV9,TRBD1,CASSVSGTGGGEQYF,TGTGCCAGCAGCGTATCAGGGACAGGGGGCGGTGAGCAGTACTTC
NA,TRBJ1-3,TRBV19,NA,CASSIGESGNTIYF,TGTGCCAGTAGTATCGGGGAGTCTGGAAACACCATATATTTT
NA,TRBJ2-3,TRBV2,NA,CASRRGTKTDTQYF,TGTGCCAGCAGACGAGGGACAAAAACAGATACGCAGTATTTT
few,TRBJ2-2,TRBV28,TRBD2,CASSLLAGGAGELFF,TGTGCCAGCAGCTTACTAGCGGGAGGCGCCGGGGAGCTGTTTTTT
NA,TRBJ1-2,TRBV3-1/TRBV3-2,NA,CASKQGDYGYTF,TGTGCCAGCAAACAGGGTGACTATGGCTACACCTTC
NA,TRBJ2-3,TRBV5-5,NA,CASSFLLGDTQYF,TGTGCCAGCAGCTTCCTGCTAGGAGATACGCAGTATTTT